The next 23 T cell receptor beta chains were all read from a single sample in a study of vaccination and CD4 T cells after COVID-19 (dated by TCRdb to 2022 to 2024). Taken with the paper, the label for time point translates to: late sampling 161 to 241 days after vaccination in a few convalescent patients. Library preparation employed PCR. Sequenced using an Illumina iSeq 100. TCRdb took the public reads, trimmed them with fastp at Q25, ran MiXCR for clone calling and kept in-frame beta chains. Under each unique CDR3 protein, matching rows form one entry showing the most common genes and DNA. This sample gives about 28,000 distinct CDR3 sequences in total; around 53% of them show up just once. The leading ten clones occupy roughly 5% of the sample. The sequencing here drew on CD4+ T cells from blood, taken about 7 months after SARS-CoV-2 vaccination. These TCRs come from a human donor who had recovered from COVID-19.

This sequence joins TRBV29-1 and TRBJ1-1; no reliable D call. This CDR3 region has 13 residues. V gave up 1 base and J gave up 0 bases, with 6 bases separating them. CDR1 is SQVTM and CDR2 is ANQGSEA in the germline V gene. CDR3 protein: CSVEVGLNTEAFF. CDR3 nucleotide sequence: TGCAGCGTTGAAGTAGGCCTGAACACTGAAGCTTTCTTT. The full variable domain, rest sourced from reference TRBV29-1 and TRBJ1-1, is SAVISQKPSRDICQRGTSLTIQCQVDSQVTMMFWYRQQPGQSLTLIATANQGSEATYESGFVIDKFPISRPNLTFSTLTVSNMSPEDSSIYLCSVEVGLNTEAFFGQGTRLTVV.

This sequence joins TRBV7-6 and TRBJ1-1, with TRBD1 matching 12 bases. CDR1 is SGHVS and CDR2 is FNYEAQ in the germline V gene. CDR3 length: 15 amino acids. Unmatched junction bases numbered 6, after V lost 5 bases and J lost 5 bases. For the CDR3, the DNA is TGTGCCAGCAGCCAAGGGACAGGGGGCCTGACTGAAGCTTTCTTT. This codes for CASSQGTGGLTEAFF.

This sequence joins TRBV27 and TRBJ2-1; D is unresolved. From germline, CDR1 is MNHEY and CDR2 SMNVEV (reference sequence). Trimming shortened V by 8 bases and J by 0 bases, and 5 bases separated the two germline ends. This CDR3 has 12 amino acids. The CDR3 spells CASVTSYNEQFF. In nucleotides, the CDR3 is TGTGCCAGCGTTACCTCCTACAATGAGCAGTTCTTC.

The chain uses TRBV25-1 and TRBJ2-1; TRBD2 aligns across 7 bases. Trimming removed 3 bases from V and 5 bases from J; junction bases left unmatched: 7. This CDR3 spans 15 amino acids. The germline V gene has CDR1 MGHDK and CDR2 SYGVNS. In DNA form, the CDR3 reads TGTGCCAGCAGTGATGGGGGACTACTAGACAATGAGCAGTTCTTC. Residues: CASSDGGLLDNEQFF.

This chain joins TRBV19 and TRBJ2-7, with 11 bases matching TRBD2. The trim removed 5 bases at V and 4 bases at J, leaving 13 bases unmatched. The germline CDR1 and CDR2 sequences are LNHDA and SQIVND (reference sequence). CDR3 size: 17 residues. The CDR3 loop is CASSVAASSGRFYEQYF. The CDR3 DNA sequence: TGTGCCAGTAGTGTCGCCGCGTCTAGCGGGAGGTTTTACGAGCAGTACTTC.

The chain carries TRBV27 and TRBJ2-5; D is unclear. Germline V gives CDR1 MNHEY, CDR2 SMNVEV (reference sequence). V dropped 2 bases and J dropped 1 base, with 5 bases sitting between them. The CDR3 runs to 13 residues. CDR3 in amino acids: CASSLGFQETQYF. The CDR3 DNA reads as TGTGCCAGCAGTTTAGGGTTCCAAGAGACCCAGTACTTC.

The chain carries TRBV20-1 and TRBJ2-2, with unresolved D. The CDR3 has 13 residues. Germline V gives CDR1 DFQATT, CDR2 SNEGSKA (reference sequence). V lost 2 bases and J lost 2, with 6 bases in between. The CDR3 DNA follows: TGCAGTGCTAGACGGGTCAACACCGGGGAGCTGTTTTTT. Protein sequence: CSARRVNTGELFF.

The rearrangement uses TRBV11-1 and TRBJ2-7, with D perhaps matching TRBD1 or TRBD2 (5 bases each). Germline CDR1 SGHAT, CDR2 FQDESV (reference sequence). V gave up 5 bases and J gave up 8 bases, with 16 bases separating them. This CDR3 is built from 13 residues. The CDR3 spells CASSLGDGLKQYF. The CDR3 DNA reads as TGTGCCAGCAGCCTAGGGGACGGTCTCAAGCAGTACTTC.

The chain is built from TRBV20-1 and TRBJ2-1, with TRBD2 identical over 14 bases. Germline V gives CDR1 DFQATT, CDR2 SNEGSKA (reference sequence). CDR3 length: 14 amino acids. V shed 3 bases and J 9 bases; nucleotides not matched to a gene: 4. The CDR3 loop reads CSARGLAGAREQFF. Written as DNA, the CDR3 is TGCAGTGCTAGGGGACTAGCGGGAGCGCGTGAGCAGTTCTTC.

The gene calls are TRBV2 and TRBJ2-2, with 7 bases aligning to TRBD2. Trimming at V came to 10 bases and at J to 5 bases, leaving 19 bases not matched to a gene. Germline V lookup: CDR1 SNHLY, CDR2 FYNNEI. The CDR3 contains 17 residues. The CDR3 nucleotides read TGTGCCATCCCCTCGCCGGGAGGTGGGAGGTGGACCGGGGAGCTGTTTTTT. It specifies CAIPSPGGGRWTGELFF.

The chain employs TRBV6-6 and TRBJ2-1, with unresolved D. This CDR3 is built from 15 residues. CDR1 and CDR2 from the germline V gene are MNHNY and SVGAGI (reference sequence). V was trimmed by 6 bases and J by 5 bases, leaving 17 bases between them. The CDR3 nucleotides are TGTGCCAGCAGGAGCACCAAGTTCGGTAACAATGAGCAGTTCTTC. It translates to CASRSTKFGNNEQFF.

The chain is built from TRBV20-1 and TRBJ2-1; 7 bases line up with TRBD2. The CDR3 extends over 18 amino acids. The V segment lost 6 bases and the J segment 3 bases; nucleotides outside the gene matches: 20. In germline, CDR1 is DFQATT, CDR2 SNEGSKA (reference sequence). In nucleotides, the CDR3 is TGCAGTGCGGACGGCACTATCGGCGGGAGTCCCCTCTACAATGAGCAGTTCTTC. This translates into CSADGTIGGSPLYNEQFF.

The chain has TRBV19 and TRBJ1-2; D gene unclear. This CDR3 is built from 15 residues. Trimming took off 5 bases at V and 0 bases at J, with 13 bases between the two ends. CDR1 and CDR2 (germline): LNHDA, SQIVND (reference sequence). As DNA, the CDR3 is TGTGCCAGTAGTCCCCGCCGGGAAGCTAACTATGGCTACACCTTC. Protein: CASSPRREANYGYTF. Based on the CDR3 plus reference TRBV19 and TRBJ1-2, the full variable domain is DGGITQSPKYLFRKEGQNVTLSCEQNLNHDAMYWYRQDPGQGLRLIYYSQIVNDFQKGDIAEGYSVSREKKESFPLTVTSAQKNPTAFYLCASSPRREANYGYTFGSGTRLTVV.

V is TRBV6-1 and J is TRBJ2-7, with D possibly being TRBD2 (6 bases). V gave up 4 bases and J gave up 1 base, with 14 bases separating them. CDR1 and CDR2 from the germline V gene are MNHNS and SASEGT. CDR3 size: 15 residues. CDR3 residues: CASSANGGRSYEQYF. CDR3 DNA sequence: TGTGCCAGCAGTGCGAACGGGGGACGATCCTACGAGCAGTACTTC.

This clonotype was seen only a few times. The chain combines TRBV6-1 with TRBJ2-7; TRBD2 aligns across 9 bases. Germline V gene sequence: CDR1 MNHNS, CDR2 SASEGT. This CDR3 is 14 amino acids long. The junction had 5 bases not matched to a gene; V was cut back by 8 bases and J by 0 bases. The CDR3 spells CASLAGDFSYEQYF. In nucleotides, the CDR3 is TGTGCCAGCTTAGCGGGGGATTTCTCCTACGAGCAGTACTTC.

V and J are TRBV7-9 and TRBJ1-2; no clear D. Germline V gene data show CDR1 as SEHNR and CDR2 as FQNEAQ (reference sequence). The V gene lost 1 base and the J gene lost 4 bases, with 13 bases spanning the gap. This CDR3 has 15 amino acids. The chain's CDR3 is CASSLDGHRSYGYTF. As DNA, the CDR3 is TGTGCCAGCAGCTTAGATGGTCACCGTAGCTATGGCTACACCTTC. Supplemented by reference TRBV7-9 and TRBJ1-2, the full variable domain reads DTGVSQNPRHKITKRGQNVTFRCDPISEHNRLYWYRQTLGQGPEFLTYFQNEAQLEKSRLLSDRFSAERPKGSFSTLEIQRTEQGDSAMYLCASSLDGHRSYGYTFGSGTRLTVV.

The chain joins TRBV18 to TRBJ1-5, with D unresolved. The CDR3 length is 13 residues. Trimming removed 2 bases at V and 5 bases at J, with 7 bases between. Germline V lookup: CDR1 KGHSH, CDR2 LQKENI. CDR3 DNA: TGTGCCAGCTCACCAGGGTCGGATCAGCCCCAGCATTTT. Residues: CASSPGSDQPQHF.

The rearrangement joins TRBV15 to TRBJ2-5; possible D gene TRBD2, 6 bases. This CDR3 has 15 residues. V shed 2 bases and J shed 1 base, with 11 bases lying between them. Germline assignment: CDR1 LNHNV and CDR2 YYDKDF (reference sequence). The DNA of the CDR3 is TGTGCCACCAGCAGATTTAACGGGGGCCAAGAGACCCAGTACTTC. Amino acids: CATSRFNGGQETQYF.

The chain is built from TRBV27 and TRBJ2-1, with TRBD2 matching over 12 bases. CDR1 is MNHEY and CDR2 is SMNVEV in the germline V gene (reference sequence). V shed 4 bases, J shed 0 bases, and the junction held 13 bases outside the gene matches. This CDR3 spans 20 amino acids. The chain's CDR3 is CASSSLLAGGRGPSYNEQFF. The CDR3 DNA is TGTGCCAGCAGTTCCCTACTAGCGGGAGGTCGCGGGCCCTCCTACAATGAGCAGTTCTTC.

To note about this clonotype: One end of the junction does not line up with germline, which may come from a read error. The J gene is TRBJ2-2, the V gene TRBV15, with 10 bases aligning to TRBD2. Germline V CDR1 and CDR2: LNHNV, YYDKDF (reference sequence). The CDR3 has 17 residues. The CDR3 protein is CATSRDFLAGVGGGLFF. In nucleotides, the CDR3 is TGTGCCACCAGCAGAGATTTCCTAGCGGGAGTTGGCGGGGGGCTGTTTTTT. The variable domain in full, with the rest retrieved from reference TRBV15 and TRBJ2-2, is DAMVIQNPRYQVTQFGKPVTLSCSQTLNHNVMYWYQQKSSQAPKLLFHYYDKDFNNEADTPDNFQSRRPNTSFCFLDIRSPGLGDTAMYLCATSRDFLAGVGGGLFFGEGSRLTVL.

The J gene is TRBJ2-3, the V gene TRBV20-1; D might be TRBD2 (6 bases). The germline V and J ends were trimmed by 3 bases and 2 bases, with 18 bases remaining between them. The CDR3 has 16 residues. Germline V gene data show CDR1 as DFQATT and CDR2 as SNEGSKA (reference sequence). The CDR3 loop reads CSASSVAGPNTDTQYF. The CDR3 DNA sequence: TGCAGTGCTAGTAGTGTGGCGGGACCGAACACAGATACGCAGTATTTT.

This clonotype showed up just a few times. This sequence joins TRBV6-2 or TRBV6-3 and TRBJ2-5; TRBD2 matches 15 bases. V gave up 6 bases and J gave up 4 bases; unmatched junction bases: 0. The CDR3 runs 14 residues. Germline CDR1 reads MNHEY; CDR2 reads SVGEGT. CDR3 residues: CASRGLAGGETQYF. The CDR3 DNA is TGTGCCAGCAGGGGACTAGCGGGAGGAGAGACCCAGTACTTC.

The chain employs TRBV6-1 and TRBJ2-2, with D tentatively TRBD1 (6 bases). The CDR3 is 14 amino acids. Trimming shortened V by 6 bases and J by 9 bases, and 17 bases separated the two germline ends. CDR1 and CDR2 (germline): MNHNS, SASEGT. The chain's CDR3 is CASRETPGVRELFF. CDR3 coding DNA: TGTGCCAGCAGGGAAACACCAGGGGTCCGGGAGCTGTTTTTT.